This T cell receptor beta chain is drawn from a study of kidney transplant recipient with SARS-CoV-2 infection. Using its own MiXCR run on the reads, TCRdb lists one record per CDR3 protein. There are 200,000 to 300,000 distinct CDR3 sequences in the sample; less than 35% occur only once, and around 7.8% lies in the top ten. In this sample, this clonotype turned up many times. V dropped 3 bases and J dropped 1 base, with 9 bases sitting between them. Looked up from germline, CDR1 is SGHVS and CDR2 is FNYEAQ. There are 15 residues in the CDR3. This clonotype was sampled from a male patient younger than 45 who had COVID-19 and was a kidney transplant recipient. Part of the T cell pool may stem from the graft donor. This material consisted of a blood sample, taken at baseline and between days 110 and 120 from a kidney transplant recipient. The chain combines TRBV7-6 with TRBJ2-2; the D gene could be TRBD1 or TRBD2 (6 bases each). The CDR3 loop is CASSFGGENTGELFF. For the CDR3, the DNA is TGTGCCAGCAGCTTCGGGGGCGAGAACACCGGGGAGCTGTTTTTT. The full variable domain, its missing parts supplied by reference TRBV7-6 and TRBJ2-2, is GAGVSQSPRYKVTKRGQDVALRCDPISGHVSLYWYRQALGQGPEFLTYFNYEAQQDKSGLPNDRFSAERPEGSISTLTIQRTEQRDSAMYRCASSFGGENTGELFFGEGSRLTVL.